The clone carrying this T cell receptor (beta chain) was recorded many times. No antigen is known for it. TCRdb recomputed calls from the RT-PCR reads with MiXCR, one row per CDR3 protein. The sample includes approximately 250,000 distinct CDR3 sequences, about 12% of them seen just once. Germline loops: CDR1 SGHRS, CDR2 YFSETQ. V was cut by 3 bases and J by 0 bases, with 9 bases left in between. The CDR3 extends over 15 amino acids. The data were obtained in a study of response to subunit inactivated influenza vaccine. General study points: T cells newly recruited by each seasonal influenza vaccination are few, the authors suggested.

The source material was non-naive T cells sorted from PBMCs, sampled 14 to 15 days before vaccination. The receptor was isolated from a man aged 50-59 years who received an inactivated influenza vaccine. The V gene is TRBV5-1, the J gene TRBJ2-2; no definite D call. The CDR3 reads CASSYGRANTGELFF. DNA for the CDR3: TGCGCCAGCAGCTATGGACGGGCGAACACCGGGGAGCTGTTTTTT.